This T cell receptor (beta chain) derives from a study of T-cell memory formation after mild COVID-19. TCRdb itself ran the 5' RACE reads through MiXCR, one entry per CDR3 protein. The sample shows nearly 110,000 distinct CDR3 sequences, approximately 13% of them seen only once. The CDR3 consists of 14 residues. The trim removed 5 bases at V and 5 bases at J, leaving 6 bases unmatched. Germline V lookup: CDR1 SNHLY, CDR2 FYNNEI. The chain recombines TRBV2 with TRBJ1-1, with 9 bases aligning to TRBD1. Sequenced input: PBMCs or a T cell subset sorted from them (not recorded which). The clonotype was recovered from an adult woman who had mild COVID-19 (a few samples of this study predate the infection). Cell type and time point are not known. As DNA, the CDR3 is TGTGCCAGCAGTTCCGGGACAGGGTGGACTGAAGCTTTCTTT. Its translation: CASSSGTGWTEAFF.